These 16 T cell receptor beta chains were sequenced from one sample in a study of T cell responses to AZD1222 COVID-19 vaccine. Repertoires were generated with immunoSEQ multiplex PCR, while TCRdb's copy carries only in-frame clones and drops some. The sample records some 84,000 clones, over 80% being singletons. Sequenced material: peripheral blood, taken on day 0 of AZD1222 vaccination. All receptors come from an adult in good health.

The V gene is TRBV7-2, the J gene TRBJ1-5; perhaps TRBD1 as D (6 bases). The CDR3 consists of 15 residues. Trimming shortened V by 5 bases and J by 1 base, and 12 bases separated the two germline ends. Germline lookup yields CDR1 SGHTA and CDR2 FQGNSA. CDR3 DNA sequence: TGTGCCAGCAGCCTCGTAGGGGGGAGCAATCAGCCCCAGCATTTT. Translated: CASSLVGGSNQPQHF.

DNA of the CDR3: TGTGCCAGCAGCCGAGGGACAGCAGATAATTCACCCCTCCACTTT. Protein product: CASSRGTADNSPLHF. This chain joins TRBV5-4 and TRBJ1-6; TRBD1 matches at 7 bases. Germline V gene data show CDR1 as SGHNT and CDR2 as YYREEE (reference sequence). The CDR3 loop spans 15 amino acids. V shed 4 bases and J 5 bases; nucleotides not matched to a gene: 6.

DNA for the CDR3: TGTGCCAGCAGCTTCCAGGGGGTTACTGAAGCTTTCTTT. It specifies CASSFQGVTEAFF. V gene TRBV11-1 combines with J gene TRBJ1-1; TRBD1 aligns across 7 bases. This CDR3 region has 13 residues. CDR1 and CDR2 from the germline V gene are SGHAT and FQDESV (reference sequence). V was pared by 3 bases and J by 5 bases, with 3 bases of the junction left unmatched.

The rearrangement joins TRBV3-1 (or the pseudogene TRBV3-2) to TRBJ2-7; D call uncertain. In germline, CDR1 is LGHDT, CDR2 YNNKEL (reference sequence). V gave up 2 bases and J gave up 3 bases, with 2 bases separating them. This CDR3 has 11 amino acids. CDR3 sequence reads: CASSQHYEQYF. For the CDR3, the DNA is TGTGCCAGCAGCCAACACTACGAGCAGTACTTC.

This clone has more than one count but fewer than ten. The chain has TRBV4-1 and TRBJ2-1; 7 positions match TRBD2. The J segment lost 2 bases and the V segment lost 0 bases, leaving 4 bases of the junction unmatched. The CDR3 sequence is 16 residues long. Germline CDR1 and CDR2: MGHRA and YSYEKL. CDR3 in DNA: TGCGCCAGCAGCCAAGAACCCGGGGGGACCTACAATGAGCAGTTCTTC. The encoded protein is CASSQEPGGTYNEQFF.

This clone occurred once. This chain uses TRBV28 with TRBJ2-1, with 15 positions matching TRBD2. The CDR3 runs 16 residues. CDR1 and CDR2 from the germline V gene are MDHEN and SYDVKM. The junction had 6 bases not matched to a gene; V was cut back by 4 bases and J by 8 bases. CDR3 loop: CASSSPGTSGRYEQFF. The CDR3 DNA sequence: TGTGCCAGCAGTTCCCCCGGGACTAGCGGGAGGTATGAGCAGTTCTTC.

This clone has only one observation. The CDR3: CASSHSNRRTEAFF. The CDR3 coding sequence is TGCGCCAGCAGCCACTCAAACAGGAGAACTGAAGCTTTCTTT. The chain is built from TRBV5-1 and TRBJ1-1, with D perhaps matching TRBD1 (5 bases). The CDR3 runs 14 residues. Between the trimmed V and J ends, which lost 4 bases and 5 bases, there was a span of 15 bases. Germline V lookup: CDR1 SGHRS, CDR2 YFSETQ.

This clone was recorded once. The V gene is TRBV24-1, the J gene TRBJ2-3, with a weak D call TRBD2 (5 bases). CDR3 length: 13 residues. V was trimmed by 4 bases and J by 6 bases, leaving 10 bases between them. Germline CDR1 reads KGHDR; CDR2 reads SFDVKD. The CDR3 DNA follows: TGTGCCACCAGTGACCCCTTAGCGGATACGCAGTATTTT. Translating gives CATSDPLADTQYF.

The CDR3, as DNA: TGTGCCAGCAGCCAAGACACCGGGACTAGCGGGACCTACGAGCAGTACTTC. Protein sequence: CASSQDTGTSGTYEQYF. The V gene is TRBV3-1 (or the pseudogene TRBV3-2), the J gene TRBJ2-7; 13 bases match TRBD2. J gave up 2 bases and V 0 bases, and 4 bases lay outside the gene matches. The CDR3 has 17 residues. Germline values: CDR1 LGHDT, CDR2 YNNKEL (reference sequence).

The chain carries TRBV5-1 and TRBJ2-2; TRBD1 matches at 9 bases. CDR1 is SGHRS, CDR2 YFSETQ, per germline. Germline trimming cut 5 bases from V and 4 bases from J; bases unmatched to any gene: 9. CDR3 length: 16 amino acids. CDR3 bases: TGCGCCAGCAGACATGCCGGACAGGGGTCCACCGGGGAGCTGTTTTTT. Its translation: CASRHAGQGSTGELFF.

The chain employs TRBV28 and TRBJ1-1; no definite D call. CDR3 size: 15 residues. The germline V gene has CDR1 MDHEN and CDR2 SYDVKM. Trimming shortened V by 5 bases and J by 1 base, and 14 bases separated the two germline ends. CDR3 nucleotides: TGTGCCAGCAGTCCCATTGGGTTGAGGAACACTGAAGCTTTCTTT. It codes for CASSPIGLRNTEAFF.

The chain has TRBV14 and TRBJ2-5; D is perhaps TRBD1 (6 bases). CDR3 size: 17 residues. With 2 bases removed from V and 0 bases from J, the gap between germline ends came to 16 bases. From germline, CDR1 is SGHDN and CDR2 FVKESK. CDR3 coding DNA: TGTGCCAGCAGCCAAAAGTCGTACACAGGGAACCAAGAGACCCAGTACTTC. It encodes CASSQKSYTGNQETQYF.

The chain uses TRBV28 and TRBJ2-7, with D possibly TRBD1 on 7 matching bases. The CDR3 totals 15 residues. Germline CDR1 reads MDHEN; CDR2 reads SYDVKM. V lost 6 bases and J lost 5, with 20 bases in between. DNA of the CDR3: TGTGCCAGCAGCCTCGCCGGGGGACAGTCCAACGAGCAGTACTTC. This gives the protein CASSLAGGQSNEQYF. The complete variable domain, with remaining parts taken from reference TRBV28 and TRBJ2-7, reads DVKVTQSSRYLVKRTGEKVFLECVQDMDHENMFWYRQDPGLGLRLIYFSYDVKMKEKGDIPEGYSVSREKKERFSLILESASTNQTSMYLCASSLAGGQSNEQYFGPGTRLTVT.

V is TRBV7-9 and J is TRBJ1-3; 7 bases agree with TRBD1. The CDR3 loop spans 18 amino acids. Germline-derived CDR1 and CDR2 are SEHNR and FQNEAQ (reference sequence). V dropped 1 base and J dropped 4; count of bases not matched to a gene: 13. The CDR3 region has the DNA TGTGCCAGCAGCTTAGAGGGCGCAGGGGGTACTGCGGGAAACACCATATATTTT. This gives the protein CASSLEGAGGTAGNTIYF.

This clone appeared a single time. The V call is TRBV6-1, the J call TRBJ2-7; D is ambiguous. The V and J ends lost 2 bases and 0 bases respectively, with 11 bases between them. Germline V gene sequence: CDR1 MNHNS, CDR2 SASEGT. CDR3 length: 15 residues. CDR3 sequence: CASSERTASSYEQYF. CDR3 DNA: TGTGCCAGCAGTGAAAGGACGGCGAGCTCCTACGAGCAGTACTTC.

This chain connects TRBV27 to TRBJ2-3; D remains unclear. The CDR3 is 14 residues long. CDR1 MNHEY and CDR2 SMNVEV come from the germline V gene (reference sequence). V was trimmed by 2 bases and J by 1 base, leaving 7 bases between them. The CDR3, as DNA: TGTGCCAGCAGTTTACAAACAGGCACAGATACGCAGTATTTT. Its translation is CASSLQTGTDTQYF.